The 20 T cell receptor beta chains reported below all come from one sample, sequenced in a study of shared clonotypes between healthy human individuals. Profiled with immunoSEQ multiplex PCR; TCRdb holds only in-frame clones, not every one. The sample lists roughly 490,000 clones, about 82% occurring once. The sequenced material came from PBMCs. The source is a woman in her 40s in good health. Some clones in this sample may be carry-over from other donors' samples.

A word on this clone: With a far larger clone one base away, a read error is the likely cause. The rearrangement joins TRBV10-3 to TRBJ1-1; D is uncertain. Trimming took off 2 bases at V and 3 bases at J, with 13 bases between the two ends. The CDR3 has 15 residues. Germline V gene sequence: CDR1 ENHRY, CDR2 SYGVKD. CDR3 amino acids: CAISEIGRKDTEAFF. In DNA form, the CDR3 reads TGTGCCATCAGTGAGATCGGACGGAAGGACACTGAAGCTTTCTTT.

The gene calls are TRBV19 and TRBJ2-6, with D hard to call. V dropped 2 bases and J dropped 1 base, with 15 bases sitting between them. The CDR3 is made up of 18 amino acids. Germline assignment: CDR1 LNHDA and CDR2 SQIVND (reference sequence). CDR3 residues: CASSILGSPRSGANVLTF. DNA of the CDR3: TGTGCCAGTAGTATATTAGGCAGCCCGCGGTCTGGGGCCAACGTCCTGACTTTC. The full variable domain, completed using reference TRBV19 and TRBJ2-6, is DGGITQSPKYLFRKEGQNVTLSCEQNLNHDAMYWYRQDPGQGLRLIYYSQIVNDFQKGDIAEGYSVSREKKESFPLTVTSAQKNPTAFYLCASSILGSPRSGANVLTFGAGSRLTVL.

The genes are TRBV7-2 and TRBJ1-1; 8 positions agree with TRBD1. V lost 2 bases, J lost 11 bases, and 4 bases stayed unmatched. The CDR3 totals 12 residues. Germline CDR1 SGHTA, CDR2 FQGNSA. Here the CDR3 reads CASSLPDRVAFF. The CDR3 bases are TGTGCCAGCAGCTTACCGGACAGGGTCGCTTTCTTT.

The chain combines TRBV21-1 with TRBJ2-2; the table names TRBD2, a call not compared with the DNA. TRBV21-1 is shown as a pseudogene. This CDR3 contains 19 residues. CDR3 protein: CASSPRTSGTPPNTGELFF. Here the CDR3 DNA reads TGTGCCAGCAGCCCGCGGACTAGCGGGACCCCTCCGAACACCGGGGAGCTGTTTTTT.

This clone was detected only once. J is TRBJ2-1 and V is TRBV7-9; D unclear. CDR1 and CDR2 (germline): SEHNR, FQNEAQ (reference sequence). The CDR3 spans 15 residues. V lost 1 base and J lost 2, with 9 bases in between. This CDR3 is CASSLGLGTYNEQFF. The CDR3 nucleotides are TGTGCCAGCAGCTTAGGGCTAGGTACCTACAATGAGCAGTTCTTC.

As DNA, the CDR3 is TGTGCCAGCAGTTACGGACTAGCGGGCTACAATGAGCAGTTCTTC. Residues: CASSYGLAGYNEQFF. The chain combines TRBV7-6 with TRBJ2-1; 11 bases are a match to TRBD2. The V gene's germline CDR1 is SGHVS and CDR2 FNYEAQ. This CDR3 has 15 residues. Trimming cost V 6 bases and J 3 bases; bases outside gene matches: 4.

The chain joins TRBV14 to TRBJ2-2; D gene uncertain. Germline V gives CDR1 SGHDN, CDR2 FVKESK. V lost 0 bases and J 5 bases, leaving 4 bases between the germline ends. The CDR3 is 13 amino acids. CDR3 sequence reads: CASSQDWTGELFF. CDR3 DNA sequence: TGTGCCAGCAGCCAAGATTGGACCGGGGAGCTGTTTTTT.

The chain joins TRBV11-1 to TRBJ2-1, with TRBD2 matching 7 bases. With 3 bases clipped from V and 12 bases from J, the junction kept 5 bases outside the gene matches. Germline CDR1 and CDR2: SGHAT and FQDESV (reference sequence). CDR3 length: 12 amino acids. The CDR3 DNA reads TGTGCCAGCAGCTTCCTCGGGAGGAGGCAGTTCTTC. It encodes CASSFLGRRQFF.

This rearrangement joins TRBV9 to TRBJ1-1; 7 bases line up with TRBD1. With 3 bases clipped from V and 4 bases from J, the junction kept 6 bases outside the gene matches. CDR1 is SGDLS and CDR2 is YYNGEE in the germline V gene. The CDR3 sequence is 14 residues long. This chain's CDR3 is CASSATGASTEAFF. The CDR3 DNA is TGTGCCAGCAGCGCCACAGGGGCCAGCACTGAAGCTTTCTTT.

The genes are TRBV27 and TRBJ2-1, with no clear D. The V gene's germline CDR1 is MNHEY and CDR2 SMNVEV (reference sequence). The V end was cut by 9 bases, the J end by 5 bases, with 17 bases between. The CDR3 runs to 14 residues. CDR3: CASKKTQIHNEQFF. In nucleotides, the CDR3 is TGTGCCAGTAAAAAGACCCAAATACACAATGAGCAGTTCTTC.

The chain couples TRBV7-2 to TRBJ2-7; TRBD2 aligns across 16 bases. CDR1 and CDR2 (germline): SGHTA, FQGNSA. V lost 0 bases, J lost 11 bases, and 4 bases stayed unmatched. The CDR3 has 15 amino acids. The CDR3 region is CASSLAGLAGGAEYF. The CDR3 DNA reads TGTGCCAGCAGCTTAGCGGGACTAGCGGGAGGGGCTGAGTACTTC.

Notes on this clone: The junction departs from the called germline gene at one end, perhaps through a read error. V and J are TRBV7-2 and TRBJ2-7, with D possibly called TRBD1 or TRBD2 (5 bases each). Germline V gene sequence: CDR1 SGHTA, CDR2 FQGNSA. The CDR3 runs 12 residues. DNA of the CDR3: TGTGCCAGCAGTTTAGATGGGGGCGAGCAGTACTTC. Translated: CASSLDGGEQYF.

The rearrangement links TRBV7-3 to TRBJ2-1; 9 nucleotides align to TRBD2. The germline CDR1 and CDR2 sequences are SGHTA and FQGTGA. The ends lost 2 bases at V and 6 bases at J; junction bases unmatched: 5. The CDR3 length is 15 residues. The CDR3 spells CASSLVLAGVNEQFF. DNA of the CDR3: TGTGCCAGCAGCTTAGTTTTAGCGGGAGTCAATGAGCAGTTCTTC.

Only a few counts were recorded for this clone. The chain joins TRBV4-2 to TRBJ1-1; no clear D. The germline V and J ends were trimmed by 4 bases and 6 bases, with 6 bases remaining between them. Germline-derived CDR1 and CDR2 are LGHNA and YNFKEQ. CDR3 size: 11 residues. CDR3: CASSLAAEAFF. The CDR3 DNA reads as TGTGCCAGCAGCCTCGCGGCTGAAGCTTTCTTT.

A single count supports this clone. A much larger clonotype is one base distant, so this may be a read error. The gene calls are TRBV11-2 and TRBJ1-3; D perhaps matches TRBD1 (5 bases). This CDR3 is 14 amino acids long. The V gene's germline CDR1 is SGHAT and CDR2 FQNNGV. CDR3 amino acids: CASSLAQDGNTTYF. The DNA for the CDR3 is TGTGCCAGCAGCTTAGCACAGGATGGAAACACCACATATTTT.

The rearrangement uses TRBV7-8 and TRBJ2-3; TRBD2 agrees at 7 bases. CDR3 length: 16 amino acids. Trimming cost V 1 base and J 1 base; bases outside gene matches: 5. In germline, CDR1 is SGHVS, CDR2 FQNEAQ. Written as DNA, the CDR3 is TGTGCCAGCAGCTTAGGTCTGCGGGAGCGCACAGATACGCAGTATTTT. It encodes CASSLGLRERTDTQYF.

About this clone: This likely traces to a read error, being one base from a far larger clone. This specimen includes other DNA sequences encoding the same CDR3. The chain couples TRBV28 to TRBJ1-5; D unclear. Germline V gives CDR1 MDHEN, CDR2 SYDVKM. V was clipped by 6 bases and J by 0 bases, with 6 bases between them. The CDR3 runs 13 residues. The CDR3 nucleotides are TGTGCCAGCAGCCTAAATAGCAATCAGCCCCAGCATTTT. Residues: CASSLNSNQPQHF.

V and J are TRBV5-4 and TRBJ2-7; D might be TRBD1 (6 bases). The CDR3 spans 14 residues. The germline V gene has CDR1 SGHNT and CDR2 YYREEE (reference sequence). Trimming took 3 bases from V and 2 from J, leaving 12 bases between them. CDR3 DNA: TGTGCCAGCAGCTCTGGGGCAGGGGCCTACGAGCAGTACTTC. Translating it yields CASSSGAGAYEQYF.

The gene calls are TRBV2 and TRBJ2-2, with 11 bases fitting TRBD2. The CDR3 spans 16 residues. V lost 6 bases, J lost 5 bases, and 8 bases stayed unmatched. Germline V gene lookup returns CDR1 SNHLY and CDR2 FYNNEI. CDR3 DNA: TGTGCCAGCAGCGGTAGCGGGAGGGCCGAGACCGGGGAGCTGTTTTTT. Translated: CASSGSGRAETGELFF.

This chain joins TRBV5-1 and TRBJ2-7; 9 bases are a match to TRBD1. After removal of 2 bases from V and 3 bases from J, the junction contained 6 bases not matched to a gene. CDR3 size: 15 residues. Germline lookup yields CDR1 SGHRS and CDR2 YFSETQ. CDR3 coding DNA: TGCGCCAGCAGCTTTTTCCGGGACAGGGTCTACGAGCAGTACTTC. Translated: CASSFFRDRVYEQYF.